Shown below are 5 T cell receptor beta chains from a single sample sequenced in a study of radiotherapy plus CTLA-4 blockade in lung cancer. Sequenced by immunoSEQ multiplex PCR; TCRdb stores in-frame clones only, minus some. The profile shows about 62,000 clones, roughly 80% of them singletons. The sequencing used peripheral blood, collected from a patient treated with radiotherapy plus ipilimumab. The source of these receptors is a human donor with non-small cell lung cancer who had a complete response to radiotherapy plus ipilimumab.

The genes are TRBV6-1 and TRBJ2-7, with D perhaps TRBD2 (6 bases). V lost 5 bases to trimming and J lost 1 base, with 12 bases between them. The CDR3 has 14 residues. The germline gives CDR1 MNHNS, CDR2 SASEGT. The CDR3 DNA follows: TGTGCCAGCAGTAATACACGGGGGTCCTACGAGCAGTACTTC. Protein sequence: CASSNTRGSYEQYF.

CDR3 sequence (DNA): TGTGCCAGCAGCTTCCCAGGGGGCCTTGGGAACACTGAAGCTTTCTTT. It is translated as CASSFPGGLGNTEAFF. The V call is TRBV7-2, the J call TRBJ1-1; 8 nucleotides match TRBD1. The germline V gene encodes CDR1 SGHTA and CDR2 FQGNSA. The CDR3 covers 16 residues. Germline trimming cut 3 bases from V and 1 base from J; bases unmatched to any gene: 7.

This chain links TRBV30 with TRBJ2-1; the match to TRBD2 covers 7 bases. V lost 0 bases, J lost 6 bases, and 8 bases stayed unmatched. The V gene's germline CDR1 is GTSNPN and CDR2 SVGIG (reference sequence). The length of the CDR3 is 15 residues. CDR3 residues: CAWSVFGGGGNEQFF. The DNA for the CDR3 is TGTGCCTGGAGTGTATTTGGCGGGGGAGGCAATGAGCAGTTCTTC.

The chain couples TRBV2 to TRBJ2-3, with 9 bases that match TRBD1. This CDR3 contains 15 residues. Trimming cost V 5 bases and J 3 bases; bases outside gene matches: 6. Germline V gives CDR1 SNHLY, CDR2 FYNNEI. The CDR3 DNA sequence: TGTGCCAGCAGTACCGGGACAGGGAATACAGATACGCAGTATTTT. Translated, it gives CASSTGTGNTDTQYF.

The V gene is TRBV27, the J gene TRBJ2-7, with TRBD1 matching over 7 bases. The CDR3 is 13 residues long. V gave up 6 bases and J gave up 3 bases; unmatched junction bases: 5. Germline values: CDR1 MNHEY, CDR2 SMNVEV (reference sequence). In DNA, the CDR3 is TGTGCCAGCAGCCGAAGACAGGGCTACGAGCAGTACGTC. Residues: CASSRRQGYEQYV.